This T cell receptor beta chain was observed in a study of cytomegalovirus exposure and HLA in healthy donors. Between the trimmed V and J ends, which lost 5 bases and 1 base, there was a span of 13 bases. The germline V gene has CDR1 MNHNS and CDR2 SASEGT. The CDR3 totals 15 residues. Amplification used 60 Vbeta primers and 13 Jbeta primers. The table came from immunoSEQ multiplex PCR; TCRdb's copy has only in-frame clones and leaves some out. The profile shows about 70,000 clones, just over 65% of them singletons. V gene TRBV6-1 combines with J gene TRBJ2-3; D is possibly TRBD2 (5 bases). The sequenced sample was PBMCs. The TCR was taken from a woman in her twenties or thirties in good health and CMV-seronegative. The CDR3 reads CASSPSIGGTDTQYF. The DNA for the CDR3 is TGTGCCAGCAGTCCCTCGATCGGGGGCACAGATACGCAGTATTTT.